The present TCR beta chain was sequenced within a study of regulatory T cells in long-lasting Graves disease (dated by TCRdb to the early 2020s). In terms of the full investigation: Antithyroid drugs had been taken for less than 3 months by newly diagnosed Graves' disease patients. A total of roughly 35 samples underwent TCR sequencing: about 13 from persistent and around 20 from newly diagnosed Graves' disease patients. Patients with persistent Graves' disease were compared with patients with newly diagnosed Graves' disease using TCR sequencing and RNA sequencing of peripheral blood. The study was registered as a clinical trial and conducted in China.

Overall results and qualifications from the work: The authors acknowledged the small sample size as a limitation that may reduce accuracy. More public clonotypes were shared among persistent patients (2,741) than among newly diagnosed patients (966). Persistent disease showed preferential use of TRBV28, TRBJ1-2 and TRBJ2-5, whereas newly diagnosed disease favored TRBV20-1 and TRBJ2-1. Only peripheral blood was studied, because thyroid tissue, the primary lesion, was inaccessible. Only the TCR beta chain was sequenced and analyzed. Lower TCR Shannon entropy and fewer highly expanded clones were observed in persistent Graves' disease patients than in newly diagnosed patients, which suggested clonal expansion.

From V the trimming removes 1 base and from J it removes 8 bases, while the gene matches leave 2 bases of the junction unaccounted for. The CDR3 numbers 15 residues from cysteine through phenylalanine. This entry keeps only the CDR3 DNA: 45 bases, framed from base 1. CDR1 and CDR2 were assigned from the germline V gene as SGHNT and YENEEA. Receptor amplification or capture employed multiplex PCR. Sequencer: Illumina HiSeq 4000. CDR3 regions were amplified by Arm-PCR with iRepertoire HTBI primers to construct TCR beta libraries. Gel purification was performed on PCR products prior to sequencing. As for the original processing: Gene usage analysis of CDR3 amino acid clonotypes relied on the approximately 62 TRBV and 13 to 15 TRBJ segments identified across samples. COPE and FqMerger were used to merge filtered high-quality paired reads into contigs. BLAST was used to align contigs to the IMGT TRBV, TRBD and TRBJ reference genes, and CDR3 was defined following IMGT. Any clonotype with a frequency above 0.1% was counted as a highly expanded clone. Shannon entropy served as the measure of repertoire diversity, while the Gini coefficient captured V-J evenness. Clonotypes shared by more than one individual were considered public. Using fastp trimming at Q25 and MiXCR clonotype assembly, TCRdb reanalyzed the public sequencing data and kept in-frame beta chains. Duplicate CDR3 protein sequences are folded into a single record with the most common DNA and genes. Here the V and J calls rest on TCRdb's processing, not on the authors' analysis. The table for this sample lists roughly 440,000 distinct CDR3 sequences; 15% to 20% of them were counted only once. Around 23% of the sample rests with the top ten.

This clonotype was counted at least ten times. Its antigen is still unknown. No much larger clone exists at a distance of one base, and base qualities are not known. The sample's time point label, in plain terms: newly diagnosed GD, antithyroid drugs for less than 3 months. For both TCR sequencing and RNA sequencing, RNA was extracted from PBMCs using TRIzol. The diagnosis of Graves' disease was made according to American Thyroid Association guidelines. Patients for the study were recruited at an endocrinology department in Xi'an, China. Each patient gave 8.5 to 9.5 milliliters of peripheral blood, collected in an EDTA anticoagulant tube. Ficoll Paque Plus density gradient separation was used to isolate PBMCs, and no additional T cell sorting was done. An Agilent 2100 Bioanalyzer and agarose gel were used to assess RNA quality, and a NanoDrop 2000 was used to measure RNA concentration. This sample was also put to use in a study of T cells in Graves' hyperthyroidism and ophthalmopathy. The second study's paper adds: A patient counted as having stable Graves' hyperthyroidism if no progression to ophthalmopathy occurred over 18 months of follow-up. Hyperthyroidism patients were newly diagnosed, had a disease duration of under 2 months, and were aged 18 to 65 years. Any patient with an uncontrolled infection, another autoimmune disease, pregnancy or lactation was excluded. Diagnoses were based on clinical symptoms, serum thyroxine and TRAb, thyroid ultrasound and orbital computed tomography. The TCR CDR3 was subjected to a first round of RT-PCR using the HTBI primer set and the Qiagen OneStep RT-PCR kit. Most expanded thyroid clonotypes (frequency above 0.001) were also detected in blood, suggesting blood repertoires may reflect thyroid immune responses. Ophthalmopathy was separated from stable hyperthyroidism by a 13 V-J signature model, with approximately 90% sensitivity and roughly 81% specificity obtained in cross-validation and 80%/75% obtained in testing. In validation, the model predicted progression to ophthalmopathy with 55% to 71% sensitivity and 72% to 85% specificity, a median of approximately 6.7 months before onset. To identify distinguishing TCR V-J signatures, a discovery cohort of about a hundred patients was used, comprising 40 to 45 with Graves' ophthalmopathy and 57 with stable Graves' hyperthyroidism. Prospective prediction of ophthalmopathy was tested in an independent validation cohort of about 19 hyperthyroidism patients and approximately 17 patients who later progressed to ophthalmopathy. The 75 to 100 discovery patients were divided at random into training and test sets in a 7:3 ratio. In addition, the study compared T-cell repertoires in thyroid tissue and in blood from roughly six Graves' hyperthyroidism patients. After blood sampling, hyperthyroidism patients were treated with methimazole at a starting dose of 30 mg daily, and ophthalmopathy patients were treated with high-dose intravenous methylprednisolone. The libraries were constructed in a second round of multiplex PCR and then size-selected and purified. The libraries were sequenced on an Illumina HiSeq2000 using paired-end 100 bp reads. SOAPnuke was used to process the raw data, removing reads that contained adapters or uncalled bases, had a mean Phred below 15, or lacked an exact match to the constant primer or identifier. High-quality paired reads were merged using COPE v1.2.5, and each unique nucleotide sequence was defined as a clonotype. MiTCR v1.1 was used to align the clonotypes against IMGT TRBV, TRBD and TRBJ reference segments. The analysis was restricted to V-J combinations with a frequency above 0.0001, which together covered 99.2% of the repertoires. The TCS score was defined as F50 (clonal expansion) divided by E x V (chaos), with BLOSUM62-based TCRdist calculated between CDR3 peptides within each V-J. Welch's t-statistics and random forest reduced around 550 V-J features to 13, which were used in a naive Bayes classifier (R e1071). Sample size was not statistically predetermined, and investigators were not blinded to group allocation. According to the paper, TCR Vbeta CDR3 sequencing was carried out on 135 peripheral blood samples, which came from 40 to 45 ophthalmopathy, some 73 hyperthyroidism and roughly 17 progressor patients.

The specimen was peripheral blood mononuclear cells (PBMCs), collected at new diagnosis, from a patient treated with antithyroid drugs. The origin of this receptor is a woman aged 18-29 years with Graves disease. Donor details come from another sample of the same person, matched by shared clones. This chain joins TRBV11-3 to TRBJ2-4, with 13 bases aligning to TRBD2. The nucleotides read TGTGCCAGCAGCTTAGCCGGACTAGCGGGAGACATTCAGTACTTC. Protein translation: CASSLAGLAGDIQYF. This CDR3, with the reference TRBV11-3 and TRBJ2-4 proteins standing in past its ends, gives the full variable domain EAGVVQSPRYKIIEKKQPVAFWCNPISGHNTLYWYLQNLGQGPELLIRYENEEAVDDSQLPKDRFSAERLKGVDSTLKIQPAELGDSAVYLCASSLAGLAGDIQYFGAGTRLSVL.